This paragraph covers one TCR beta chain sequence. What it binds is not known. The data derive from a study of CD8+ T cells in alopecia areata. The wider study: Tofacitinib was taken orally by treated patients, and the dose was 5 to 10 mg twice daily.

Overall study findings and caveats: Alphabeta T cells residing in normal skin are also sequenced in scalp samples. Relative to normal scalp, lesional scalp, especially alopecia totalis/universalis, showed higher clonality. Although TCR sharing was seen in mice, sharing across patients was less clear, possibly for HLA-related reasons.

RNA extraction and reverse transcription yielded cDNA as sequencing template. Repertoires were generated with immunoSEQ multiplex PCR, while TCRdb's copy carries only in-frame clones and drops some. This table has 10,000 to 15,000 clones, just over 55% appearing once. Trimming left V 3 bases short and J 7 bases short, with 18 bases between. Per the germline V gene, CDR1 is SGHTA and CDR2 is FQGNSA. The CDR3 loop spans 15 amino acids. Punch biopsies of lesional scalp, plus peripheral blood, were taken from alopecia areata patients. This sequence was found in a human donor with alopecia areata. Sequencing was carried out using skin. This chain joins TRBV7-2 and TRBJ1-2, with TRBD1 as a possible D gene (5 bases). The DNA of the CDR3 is TGTGCCAGCAGCTTGGGGGATTCTATAGTAGGTGGCTACACCTTC. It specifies CASSLGDSIVGGYTF.